Each of the 30 T cell receptor beta chains below was sequenced from the same sample in a study of OX40 agonist ivuxolimab in advanced cancers. The method was immunoSEQ multiplex PCR; TCRdb's version includes in-frame clones alone and lacks a portion of them. This repertoire shows about 100,000 clones, roughly 94% found once; its top ten account for 0.15% to 0.2%. The sample in question was CD4+ or CD8+ T cells sorted from blood, obtained in a trial of the OX40 agonist ivuxolimab. The receptors originated from an adult with an advanced solid tumor such as melanoma, head and neck, liver or kidney cancer.

The rearrangement joins TRBV10-2 to TRBJ1-4, with D perhaps matching TRBD1 (5 bases). Germline lookup yields CDR1 WSHSY and CDR2 SAAADI. Trimming pared 8 bases from V and 0 bases from J, leaving 7 bases between. The CDR3 is made up of 13 amino acids. The CDR3 reads CASRGATNEKLFF. The CDR3 bases are TGCGCCAGCCGGGGGGCAACTAATGAAAAACTGTTTTTT.

V gene TRBV2 combines with J gene TRBJ2-3; perhaps TRBD1 as D (6 bases). Germline assignment: CDR1 SNHLY and CDR2 FYNNEI. CDR3 size: 14 residues. V dropped 5 bases and J dropped 1 base, with 10 bases sitting between them. CDR3 DNA: TGTGCCAGCAGTCGGACAGAAGGCACAGATACGCAGTATTTT. This sequence encodes CASSRTEGTDTQYF. Full variable domain (missing parts from reference TRBV2 and TRBJ2-3): EPEVTQTPSHQVTQMGQEVILRCVPISNHLYFYWYRQILGQKVEFLVSFYNNEISEKSEIFDDQFSVERPDGSNFTLKIRSTKLEDSAMYFCASSRTEGTDTQYFGPGTRLTVL.

The gene calls are TRBV29-1 and TRBJ1-4, with TRBD1 matching over 8 bases. Germline V gene sequence: CDR1 SQVTM, CDR2 ANQGSEA. V lost 7 bases and J lost 7; bases outside the gene matches: 8. The CDR3 spans 13 residues. CDR3 amino acids: CSASRGTGEKLFF. DNA of the CDR3: TGCAGCGCATCCCGCGGGACAGGTGAAAAACTGTTTTTT.

This clone was seen only once. The chain employs TRBV18 and TRBJ2-2; unclear D gene. Trimming pared 4 bases from V and 5 bases from J, leaving 11 bases between. Germline CDR1 reads KGHSH; CDR2 reads LQKENI. The CDR3 loop spans 14 amino acids. Here the CDR3 reads CASSHDKGTGELFF. CDR3 DNA sequence: TGTGCCAGCTCACACGACAAAGGAACCGGGGAGCTGTTTTTT.

The CDR3 loop reads CASSPDRVQQETQYF. In DNA form, the CDR3 reads TGTGCCAGCTCACCGGACAGGGTACAACAAGAGACCCAGTACTTC. This chain connects TRBV18 to TRBJ2-5; 8 bases are shared with TRBD1. J gave up 2 bases and V 3 bases, and 5 bases lay outside the gene matches. The germline CDR1 and CDR2 sequences are KGHSH and LQKENI. This CDR3 region has 15 residues.

This sequence joins TRBV6-1 and TRBJ1-4, with D hard to call. The V gene lost 8 bases and the J gene lost 0 bases, with 13 bases spanning the gap. Germline CDR1 MNHNS, CDR2 SASEGT. This CDR3 has 15 residues. Here the CDR3 reads CASGIRFATNEKLFF. CDR3 DNA: TGTGCCAGCGGGATCAGGTTTGCAACTAATGAAAAACTGTTTTTT.

This chain connects TRBV7-2 to TRBJ1-2; D is possibly TRBD1 (6 bases). V was trimmed by 3 bases and J by 5 bases, leaving 10 bases between them. Germline loops: CDR1 SGHTA, CDR2 FQGNSA. The CDR3 spans 13 residues. In nucleotides, the CDR3 is TGTGCCAGCAGCTTTGACAGGATGTATGGCTACACCTTC. Amino acids: CASSFDRMYGYTF. The full variable domain, completed using reference TRBV7-2 and TRBJ1-2, is GAGVSQSPSNKVTEKGKDVELRCDPISGHTALYWYRQSLGQGLEFLIYFQGNSAPDKSGLPSDRFSAERTGGSVSTLTIQRTQQEDSAVYLCASSFDRMYGYTFGSGTRLTVV.

The chain combines TRBV11-2 with TRBJ1-1, with D hard to call. The CDR3 contains 13 residues. The germline CDR1 and CDR2 sequences are SGHAT and FQNNGV. The ends were cut back, 5 bases at V and 0 bases at J, with 7 bases in the middle. The CDR3 DNA reads TGTGCCAGCAGCCCTCAGTTGAACACTGAAGCTTTCTTT. Its translation is CASSPQLNTEAFF.

In DNA, the CDR3 is TGTGCCAGCAGCTTAGATGGGATGCCTAATGAAAAACTGTTTTTT. Its translation: CASSLDGMPNEKLFF. V usage is TRBV7-2 and J usage is TRBJ1-4; D call uncertain. Trimming took off 1 base at V and 3 bases at J, with 9 bases between the two ends. Germline CDR1 is SGHTA and CDR2 is FQGNSA. The CDR3 contains 15 residues.

The chain uses TRBV14 and TRBJ2-1, with a weak D call TRBD1 (6 bases). The CDR3 contains 16 residues. Germline V gene sequence: CDR1 SGHDN, CDR2 FVKESK. Trimming shortened V by 4 bases and J by 8 bases, and 21 bases separated the two germline ends. The CDR3 nucleotides read TGTGCCAGCAGCCGAGCAGGGGCAGGGATAGGGTATGAGCAGTTCTTC. This translates into CASSRAGAGIGYEQFF.

The V gene is TRBV10-3, the J gene TRBJ1-3, with 8 positions matching TRBD1. The V segment lost 5 bases and the J segment 0 bases; nucleotides outside the gene matches: 9. CDR3 size: 17 residues. The germline gives CDR1 ENHRY, CDR2 SYGVKD. CDR3 amino acids: CAISLGTGKNSGNTIYF. CDR3 in DNA: TGTGCCATCAGTCTTGGGACAGGAAAAAACTCTGGAAACACCATATATTTT.

The chain joins TRBV7-9 to TRBJ1-2; possibly TRBD1 for D (6 bases). Looked up from germline, CDR1 is SEHNR and CDR2 is FQNEAQ (reference sequence). The CDR3 covers 13 residues. V shed 1 base and J shed 9 bases, with 12 bases lying between them. In nucleotides, the CDR3 is TGTGCCAGCAGCTTAGTTTTTGGACAGCGCTACACCTTC. Its protein is CASSLVFGQRYTF.

The chain recombines TRBV6-5 with TRBJ2-7; no clear D gene. The germline CDR1 and CDR2 sequences are MNHEY and SVGAGI. Trimming took 6 bases from V and 0 from J, leaving 9 bases between them. The CDR3 runs 13 residues. The CDR3: CASRPSSSYEQYF. As DNA, the CDR3 is TGTGCCAGCAGACCTTCTAGCTCCTACGAGCAGTACTTC.

CDR3 DNA sequence: TGTGCCAGCAGTTTCGACCGGGACAGGGGATGGTCGACTGAAGCTTTCTTT. Translated: CASSFDRDRGWSTEAFF. The V gene is TRBV28, the J gene TRBJ1-1, with TRBD1 matching over 10 bases. The CDR3 is 17 residues long. Germline assignment: CDR1 MDHEN and CDR2 SYDVKM. Unmatched junction bases numbered 12, after V lost 3 bases and J lost 5 bases.

V gene TRBV25-1 combines with J gene TRBJ1-1, with a weak D call TRBD1 (6 bases). The germline V gene has CDR1 MGHDK and CDR2 SYGVNS. With 8 bases removed from V and 1 base from J, the gap between germline ends came to 14 bases. The CDR3 runs to 14 residues. As DNA, the CDR3 is TGTGCCAGCGAGCTACAGGGAGGGAACACTGAAGCTTTCTTT. It yields the protein CASELQGGNTEAFF.

The genes are TRBV5-6 and TRBJ1-1, with 7 bases fitting TRBD1. This CDR3 has 14 residues. The trim removed 0 bases at V and 11 bases at J, leaving 10 bases unmatched. In germline, CDR1 is SGHDT, CDR2 YYEEEE. The CDR3 here is CASSLGPVKGAAFF. The CDR3 DNA reads as TGTGCCAGCAGCTTGGGCCCTGTGAAGGGGGCGGCTTTCTTT.

The chain recombines TRBV29-1 with TRBJ1-1; 9 nucleotides match TRBD1. Per the germline V gene, CDR1 is SQVTM and CDR2 is ANQGSEA. The CDR3 consists of 13 residues. J was trimmed by 6 bases and V by 7 bases; bases with no gene match: 9. The CDR3: CSALGQGGAEAFF. DNA of the CDR3: TGCAGCGCCTTGGGACAGGGAGGCGCTGAAGCTTTCTTT.

The J gene is TRBJ1-2, the V gene TRBV5-1; 7 nucleotides agree with TRBD1. CDR1 and CDR2 from the germline V gene are SGHRS and YFSETQ. This CDR3 is built from 14 residues. Trimming took 3 bases from V and 5 from J; bases not matched to a gene: 7. CDR3 bases: TGCGCCAGCAGCTGGGAGACAGGGCAATATGGCTACACCTTC. This codes for CASSWETGQYGYTF.

The chain couples TRBV30 to TRBJ2-3, with 7 bases fitting TRBD2. The CDR3 is made up of 15 amino acids. Germline V lookup: CDR1 GTSNPN, CDR2 SVGIG (reference sequence). Unmatched junction bases numbered 10, after V lost 3 bases and J lost 4 bases. The CDR3: CAWRLSGAGSDTQYF. CDR3 nucleotides: TGTGCCTGGAGGCTTTCCGGAGCGGGGTCAGATACGCAGTATTTT.

In its sample, this clone was seen once. This rearrangement joins TRBV7-2 to TRBJ2-5; 15 bases map to TRBD2. CDR1 and CDR2 from the germline V gene are SGHTA and FQGNSA. Losses at the gene ends were 2 bases for V and 6 bases for J; bases not matched to a gene: 4. This CDR3 is 16 amino acids long. The CDR3 loop reads CASSLRTSGGGQTQYF. The CDR3 DNA reads TGTGCCAGCAGCTTAAGGACTAGCGGGGGGGGTCAGACCCAGTACTTC.

The CDR3 DNA is TGTGCCAGCATACGGAGGGGAGAGAACACTGAAGCTTTCTTT. This encodes CASIRRGENTEAFF. V is TRBV6-6 and J is TRBJ1-1, with D perhaps matching TRBD1 (5 bases). The germline V gene has CDR1 MNHNY and CDR2 SVGAGI (reference sequence). This CDR3 comprises 14 residues. V was shortened by 7 bases and J by 1 base, with 13 bases between the two germline ends.

The chain uses TRBV2 and TRBJ2-1, with TRBD2 matching 11 bases. This CDR3 is built from 15 residues. Trimming at V came to 5 bases and at J to 2 bases, leaving 2 bases not matched to a gene. CDR1 is SNHLY, CDR2 FYNNEI, per germline. The CDR3 DNA reads TGTGCCAGCAGTCCGACTAGCGGGGCCTACAATGAGCAGTTCTTC. Its protein is CASSPTSGAYNEQFF.

J is TRBJ1-4 and V is TRBV9, with D perhaps TRBD1 (5 bases). Germline CDR1 and CDR2: SGDLS and YYNGEE. The CDR3 totals 15 residues. Deletions cut 3 bases from V and 5 bases from J, with 14 bases between. CDR3 bases: TGTGCCAGCAGCGATAAGGGGAGCTACAATGAAAAACTGTTTTTT. It codes for CASSDKGSYNEKLFF.

V usage is TRBV9 and J usage is TRBJ2-1; D is undetermined. Germline lookup yields CDR1 SGDLS and CDR2 YYNGEE. The CDR3 has 15 residues. Deletions cut 0 bases from V and 5 bases from J, with 12 bases between. CDR3 nucleotides: TGTGCCAGCAGCGTAGAGCACAGCACAAACAATGAGCAGTTCTTC. Protein product: CASSVEHSTNNEQFF.

V usage is TRBV7-3 and J usage is TRBJ2-5; D remains unclear. Germline V gene data show CDR1 as SGHTA and CDR2 as FQGTGA. The CDR3 runs 13 residues. Trimming shortened V by 3 bases and J by 2 bases, and 7 bases separated the two germline ends. CDR3 sequence (DNA): TGTGCCAGCAGCTTTTCCGGGCAAGAGACCCAGTACTTC. Residues: CASSFSGQETQYF.

The chain joins TRBV6-6 to TRBJ2-3; D is undetermined. CDR1 is MNHNY, CDR2 SVGAGI, per germline (reference sequence). The CDR3 has 15 residues. Between the trimmed V and J ends, which lost 5 bases and 6 bases, there was a span of 18 bases. The CDR3 protein is CASSPLGRAGDTQYF. CDR3 in DNA: TGTGCCAGCAGTCCGCTAGGTAGGGCCGGGGATACGCAGTATTTT.

The chain has TRBV28 and TRBJ2-7; no clear D gene. This CDR3 is built from 11 residues. The V and J ends lost 4 bases and 4 bases respectively, with 5 bases between them. Germline assignment: CDR1 MDHEN and CDR2 SYDVKM. The CDR3 DNA sequence: TGTGCCAGCAGTTCAGTTTACGAGCAGTACTTC. Translated: CASSSVYEQYF.

This sequence joins TRBV7-3 and TRBJ2-3, with D tentatively TRBD1 (6 bases). The V end lost 0 bases, the J end lost 2 bases, and 12 bases lay between the germline ends. The CDR3 has 16 residues. In germline, CDR1 is SGHTA, CDR2 FQGTGA. The CDR3 nucleotides are TGTGCCAGCAGCTTAACTCGACAGGACCTCACAGATACGCAGTATTTT. It translates to CASSLTRQDLTDTQYF.

This sequence joins TRBV11-3 and TRBJ2-3; D might be TRBD1 (6 bases). CDR3 length equals 14 residues. The ends were cut back, 2 bases at V and 2 bases at J, with 8 bases in the middle. The germline gives CDR1 SGHNT, CDR2 YENEEA. CDR3 protein: CASSLTGITDTQYF. Written as DNA, the CDR3 is TGTGCCAGCAGCTTAACAGGGATCACAGATACGCAGTATTTT.

This rearrangement joins TRBV28 to TRBJ1-1; D remains ambiguous. Germline values: CDR1 MDHEN, CDR2 SYDVKM. CDR3 length equals 12 residues. Trimming shortened V by 3 bases and J by 3 bases, and 5 bases separated the two germline ends. The CDR3 spells CASSLVDTEAFF. CDR3 DNA: TGTGCCAGCAGTTTGGTGGACACTGAAGCTTTCTTT.